One sample yielded the 29 T cell receptor beta chains listed below, sequenced in a study of T cell responses to AZD1222 COVID-19 vaccine. Data came from immunoSEQ multiplex PCR; TCRdb stores just in-frame clones and leaves some out. The table records about 66,000 clones, about 90% of them present only once. The source was peripheral blood, collected on day 0 of AZD1222 vaccination. The receptors stem from an adult in good health.

This clone was observed once. The gene calls are TRBV6-5 and TRBJ2-7; the D call may be TRBD1 or TRBD2 (5 bases each). Trimming cost V 2 bases and J 6 bases, with 17 bases left between them. The CDR3 contains 15 residues. Germline V gene data show CDR1 as MNHEY and CDR2 as SVGAGI. CDR3 sequence (DNA): TGTGCCAGCAGTTACGGAGAGGGACCTTGGGGCGAGCAGTACTTC. Residues: CASSYGEGPWGEQYF.

This chain links TRBV30 with TRBJ2-5; D remains unclear. Germline V gives CDR1 GTSNPN, CDR2 SVGIG (reference sequence). Trimming removed 4 bases at V and 0 bases at J, with 6 bases between. This CDR3 has 12 residues. The CDR3: CAWKQYQETQYF. In nucleotides, the CDR3 is TGTGCCTGGAAGCAGTACCAAGAGACCCAGTACTTC. Drawing the rest from reference TRBV30 and TRBJ2-5, the complete variable domain is SQTIHQWPATLVQPVGSPLSLECTVEGTSNPNLYWYRQAAGRGLQLLFYSVGIGQISSEVPQNLSASRPQDRQFILSSKKLLLSDSGFYLCAWKQYQETQYFGPGTRLLVL.

The chain recombines TRBV6-4 with TRBJ2-3; TRBD2 matches 8 bases. There are 15 residues in the CDR3. The germline V gene encodes CDR1 MRHNA and CDR2 SNTAGT. The V and J ends lost 0 bases and 1 base, in that order; junction bases with no gene match: 0. CDR3 sequence: CASSDSRGGTDTQYF. The CDR3 nucleotides are TGTGCCAGCAGTGACTCGCGGGGGGGCACAGATACGCAGTATTTT.

This sequence joins TRBV28 and TRBJ1-3, with unresolved D. The CDR3 runs 10 residues. The V gene's germline CDR1 is MDHEN and CDR2 SYDVKM. V lost 6 bases, J lost 6 bases, and 3 bases lay in between. CDR3 in amino acids: CASRANTIYF. CDR3 DNA: TGTGCCAGCAGGGCAAACACCATATATTTT.

This clone is deemed medium-sized. This chain links TRBV6-5 with TRBJ1-5; the D is unclear. Germline V gene lookup returns CDR1 MNHEY and CDR2 SVGAGI. Trimming cost V 7 bases and J 4 bases, with 17 bases left between them. The CDR3 has 15 amino acids. CDR3 sequence (DNA): TGTGCCAGCACAGGTTTCTCCTCCTATAATCAGCCCCAGCATTTT. It translates to CASTGFSSYNQPQHF.

The V gene is TRBV28, the J gene TRBJ2-5, with 14 bases that match TRBD2. V lost 4 bases to trimming and J lost 5 bases; unmatched junction nucleotides: 15. This CDR3 comprises 19 residues. Per germline, CDR1 MDHEN and CDR2 SYDVKM. The CDR3 sequence: CASSSRGTSGRVVWETQYF. The CDR3 DNA reads TGTGCCAGCAGTTCTAGAGGGACTAGCGGGAGAGTAGTTTGGGAGACCCAGTACTTC.

The genes are TRBV7-2 and TRBJ2-5, with 12 bases aligning to TRBD2. The germline V gene has CDR1 SGHTA and CDR2 FQGNSA. The trim removed 5 bases at V and 4 bases at J, leaving 11 bases unmatched. The CDR3 spans 17 residues. The CDR3 bases are TGTGCCAGCAGCCTGCTACTAGCGGGAGGTCACGGAGAGACCCAGTACTTC. Residues: CASSLLLAGGHGETQYF.

This clone was detected a few times. This chain connects TRBV5-4 to TRBJ1-2; D is possibly TRBD1 (5 bases). The CDR3 contains 12 residues. V dropped 0 bases and J dropped 10 bases, with 10 bases sitting between them. Germline CDR1 reads SGHNT; CDR2 reads YYREEE (reference sequence). Here the CDR3 reads CASSLVRDDYTF. The CDR3, as DNA: TGTGCCAGCAGCTTGGTCAGGGATGACTACACCTTC.

This clone occurred a few times. The V gene is TRBV6-5, the J gene TRBJ1-6; D is perhaps TRBD1 (5 bases). Germline CDR1 is MNHEY and CDR2 is SVGAGI. The CDR3 extends over 12 amino acids. With 6 bases removed from V and 10 bases from J, the gap between germline ends came to 10 bases. CDR3: CASSQGLSPLHF. The DNA of the CDR3 is TGTGCCAGCAGCCAGGGACTCTCACCCCTCCACTTT.

This clone came up once. V and J are TRBV4-2 and TRBJ1-1; D ambiguous. V lost 0 bases to trimming and J lost 1 base, with 6 bases between them. This CDR3 spans 14 amino acids. From germline, CDR1 is LGHNA and CDR2 YNFKEQ. The CDR3 protein is CASSQDWRNTEAFF. In nucleotides, the CDR3 is TGTGCCAGCAGCCAAGATTGGCGGAACACTGAAGCTTTCTTT.

This sequence joins TRBV19 and TRBJ2-3; D is unclear. CDR3 length: 13 amino acids. Trimming cost V 5 bases and J 8 bases, with 14 bases left between them. Germline CDR1 LNHDA, CDR2 SQIVND (reference sequence). This CDR3 is CASSGRALGTQYF. CDR3 DNA sequence: TGTGCCAGTAGTGGTCGAGCGTTAGGTACGCAGTATTTT.

The rearrangement links TRBV28 to TRBJ1-5; D is ambiguous. This CDR3 region has 15 residues. Germline V CDR1 and CDR2: MDHEN, SYDVKM. Deletions cut 5 bases from V and 6 bases from J, with 17 bases between. Here the CDR3 DNA reads TGTGCCAGCAGTGGGCATGGGGTTTTCACTCAGCCCCAGCATTTT. The encoded protein is CASSGHGVFTQPQHF.

This clone showed up just once. V and J are TRBV15 and TRBJ2-1, with a possible D match to TRBD1 (5 bases). Germline V gene data show CDR1 as LNHNV and CDR2 as YYDKDF (reference sequence). The CDR3 has 16 amino acids. V lost 0 bases and J 4 bases, leaving 13 bases between the germline ends. The CDR3 protein is CATSRDRTPFYNEQFF. The CDR3 DNA follows: TGTGCCACCAGCAGAGATAGGACACCGTTTTACAATGAGCAGTTCTTC.

The CDR3 nucleotides are TGCAGCGGCGCTTCAAGGAACACTGAAGCTTTCTTT. Its translation: CSGASRNTEAFF. V is TRBV29-1 and J is TRBJ1-1; no clear D gene. The CDR3 loop spans 12 amino acids. CDR1 and CDR2 from the germline V gene are SQVTM and ANQGSEA. Trimming stripped 7 bases from V and 1 base from J, with 10 bases between.

This chain connects TRBV30 to TRBJ1-5, with D perhaps TRBD1 (5 bases). Germline CDR1 GTSNPN, CDR2 SVGIG (reference sequence). Trimming left V 1 base short and J 3 bases short, with 10 bases between. The CDR3 loop spans 14 amino acids. CDR3 nucleotide sequence: TGTGCCTGGAGTGCTGGAGGGGCCAATCAGCCCCAGCATTTT. It encodes CAWSAGGANQPQHF.

The CDR3 nucleotides read TGTGCCAGCAACAGGGGGGGGAGGAACACTGAAGCTTTCTTT. Translation: CASNRGGRNTEAFF. The rearrangement links TRBV14 to TRBJ1-1, with 8 bases identical to TRBD1. Per the germline V gene, CDR1 is SGHDN and CDR2 is FVKESK. V lost 7 bases to trimming and J lost 1 base; unmatched junction nucleotides: 5. This CDR3 is built from 14 residues.

This chain joins TRBV6-2 or TRBV6-3 and TRBJ1-1; possibly TRBD1 for D (5 bases). This CDR3 spans 17 amino acids. The germline CDR1 and CDR2 sequences are MNHEY and SVGEGT. Between the trimmed V and J ends, which lost 0 bases and 3 bases, there was a span of 17 bases. The CDR3 DNA is TGTGCCAGCAGTTACTCGCATGGGGGACTCGGGGACACTGAAGCTTTCTTT. This translates into CASSYSHGGLGDTEAFF.

The chain is built from TRBV6-5 and TRBJ1-3, with TRBD1 matching over 10 bases. J was trimmed by 3 bases and V by 5 bases; bases with no gene match: 4. Per the germline V gene, CDR1 is MNHEY and CDR2 is SVGAGI. This CDR3 comprises 15 residues. CDR3 residues: CASSPGQGFGNTIYF. The DNA of the CDR3 is TGTGCCAGCAGTCCGGGACAGGGGTTTGGAAACACCATATATTTT.

The gene calls are TRBV6-2 or TRBV6-3 and TRBJ1-4; D gene unclear. Trimming shortened V by 0 bases and J by 5 bases, and 16 bases separated the two germline ends. Per the germline V gene, CDR1 is MNHEY and CDR2 is SVGEGT. The CDR3 consists of 17 residues. CDR3 protein: CASSYSKSAGRNEKLFF. CDR3 nucleotides: TGTGCCAGCAGTTACTCGAAATCGGCCGGACGCAATGAAAAACTGTTTTTT.

The V gene is TRBV7-8, the J gene TRBJ1-3; TRBD1 might be the D (5 bases). Trimming removed 4 bases from V and 5 bases from J, with 15 bases in between. The CDR3 length is 15 residues. Germline CDR1 reads SGHVS; CDR2 reads FQNEAQ. Written as DNA, the CDR3 is TGTGCCAGCAGCTCACCGGGGACGGCACGAAACACCATATATTTT. The encoded protein is CASSSPGTARNTIYF.

This clone appeared a single time. J is TRBJ1-5 and V is TRBV6-2 or TRBV6-3; 8 bases match TRBD1. CDR1 is MNHEY, CDR2 SVGEGT, per germline. Losses at the gene ends were 5 bases for V and 2 bases for J; bases not matched to a gene: 2. The CDR3 is 14 residues long. CDR3 nucleotides: TGTGCCAGCAGTCAGGGGGCCGGCAATCAGCCCCAGCATTTT. It translates to CASSQGAGNQPQHF.

This clone was detected only once. The rearrangement uses TRBV5-1 and TRBJ1-1; 10 positions match TRBD1. The CDR3 sequence is 15 residues long. Per the germline V gene, CDR1 is SGHRS and CDR2 is YFSETQ. Trimming cost V 1 base and J 6 bases; bases outside gene matches: 6. The DNA of the CDR3 is TGCGCCAGCAGCTTGTGGGACAGGGGTGGTGCTGAAGCTTTCTTT. It translates to CASSLWDRGGAEAFF.

This chain uses TRBV20-1 with TRBJ1-4; D call uncertain. CDR3 length: 11 residues. With 5 bases removed from V and 6 bases from J, the gap between germline ends came to 7 bases. Germline V gives CDR1 DFQATT, CDR2 SNEGSKA (reference sequence). The CDR3 here is CSALEYEKLFF. CDR3 sequence (DNA): TGCAGTGCTCTAGAGTATGAAAAACTGTTTTTT.

The gene calls are TRBV30 and TRBJ2-3; D is unclear. Germline CDR1 and CDR2: GTSNPN and SVGIG (reference sequence). This CDR3 region has 12 residues. The V gene lost 0 bases and the J gene lost 6 bases, with 7 bases spanning the gap. DNA of the CDR3: TGTGCCTGGAGTGTAAGGAAGGATACGCAGTATTTT. Translated, it gives CAWSVRKDTQYF.

The J gene is TRBJ1-4, the V gene TRBV7-2; TRBD1 matches at 9 bases. Trimming at V came to 1 base and at J to 10 bases, leaving 10 bases not matched to a gene. Germline lookup yields CDR1 SGHTA and CDR2 FQGNSA. This CDR3 has 16 residues. CDR3 nucleotide sequence: TGTGCCAGCAGCTTAGAATTTGGGACAGGGCGTGGAAAACTGTTTTTT. Translated, it gives CASSLEFGTGRGKLFF.

The chain is built from TRBV28 and TRBJ2-4, with D hard to call. The ends were cut back, 3 bases at V and 5 bases at J, with 5 bases in the middle. The CDR3 has 12 amino acids. Germline-derived CDR1 and CDR2 are MDHEN and SYDVKM. The CDR3 DNA is TGTGCCAGCAGTTTGCTACAAAACATTCAGTACTTC. It specifies CASSLLQNIQYF.

The chain combines TRBV11-1 with TRBJ2-7, with a tentative D call TRBD1 (6 bases). The CDR3 length is 14 residues. Germline CDR1 is SGHAT and CDR2 is FQDESV (reference sequence). V was trimmed by 4 bases and J by 2 bases, leaving 12 bases between them. The CDR3 nucleotides are TGTGCCAGCAGCTGGCGAGGACAGACCTACGAGCAGTACTTC. As protein: CASSWRGQTYEQYF.

This sequence joins TRBV20-1 and TRBJ1-1; D gene uncertain. Trimming took off 5 bases at V and 6 bases at J, with 10 bases between the two ends. Germline V CDR1 and CDR2: DFQATT, SNEGSKA (reference sequence). The CDR3 has 11 amino acids. The CDR3 nucleotides are TGCAGTGCTTCTTCCGGGCCTGAAGCTTTCTTT. It translates to CSASSGPEAFF.

This chain uses TRBV5-1 with TRBJ2-5, with D maybe TRBD2 (5 bases). Germline lookup yields CDR1 SGHRS and CDR2 YFSETQ. V lost 4 bases and J lost 4, with 14 bases in between. The length of the CDR3 is 14 residues. CDR3 sequence: CASSQDSGRETQYF. In nucleotides, the CDR3 is TGCGCCAGCAGCCAGGACTCAGGCAGAGAGACCCAGTACTTC.